This T cell receptor (beta chain) originates from a study of patients and donors after allogeneic stem cell transplantation. The CDR3 covers 16 residues. From germline, CDR1 is LGHNA and CDR2 YNFKEQ. V lost 5 bases and J lost 6; bases outside the gene matches: 7. TCRdb recomputed calls from the RT-PCR reads with MiXCR, one row per CDR3 protein. The sample holds about a million distinct CDR3 sequences, approximately 18% seen once. The TCR sequence derives from a human donor who was either an allogeneic HSCT recipient or a stem cell or donor lymphocyte infusion donor (not recorded which). It is not recorded whose cells these are; they may come from a transplant donor. The rearrangement uses TRBV4-2 and TRBJ2-1; 13 bases are a match to TRBD2. Sequences were obtained from blood, either unsorted or a sorted T cell fraction (not recorded which). The CDR3 DNA reads TGTGCCAGCAGCTCTCAAACTAGCGGGGGGGCCAATGAGCAGTTCTTC. Protein product: CASSSQTSGGANEQFF.